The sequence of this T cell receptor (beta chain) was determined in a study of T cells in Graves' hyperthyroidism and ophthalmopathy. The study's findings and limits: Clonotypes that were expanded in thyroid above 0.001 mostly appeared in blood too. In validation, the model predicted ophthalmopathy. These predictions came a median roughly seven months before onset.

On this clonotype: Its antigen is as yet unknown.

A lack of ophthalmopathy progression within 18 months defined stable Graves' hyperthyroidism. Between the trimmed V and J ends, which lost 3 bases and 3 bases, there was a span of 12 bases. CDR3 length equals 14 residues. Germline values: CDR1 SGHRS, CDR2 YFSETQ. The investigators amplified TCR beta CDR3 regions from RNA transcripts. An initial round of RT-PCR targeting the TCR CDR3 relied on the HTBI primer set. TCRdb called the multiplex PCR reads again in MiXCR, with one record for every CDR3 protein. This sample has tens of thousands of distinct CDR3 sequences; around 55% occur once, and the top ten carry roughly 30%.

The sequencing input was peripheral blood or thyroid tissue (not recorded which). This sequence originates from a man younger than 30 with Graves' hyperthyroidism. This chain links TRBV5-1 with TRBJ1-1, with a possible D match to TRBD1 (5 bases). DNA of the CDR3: TGCGCCAGCAGCTATTATGGGGCGCACACTGAAGCTTTCTTT. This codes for CASSYYGAHTEAFF.